The 11 T cell receptor beta chains below come from one sample, sequenced in a study of blood T cell repertoires in COVID-19. Some clones are missing from TCRdb's copy, which holds only in-frame ones; the method was immunoSEQ multiplex PCR. Among 170,000 or so clones, more than 75% were seen once, and the ten largest hold 0.8% to 1%. The sequencing input was peripheral blood. The receptors were gathered from a woman aged 18-29 years who had recovered from COVID-19.

The gene calls are TRBV4-1 and TRBJ1-2; D ambiguous. The CDR3 spans 15 residues. The germline gives CDR1 MGHRA, CDR2 YSYEKL. V gave up 1 base and J gave up 1 base, with 10 bases separating them. The CDR3 nucleotides are TGCGCCAGCAGCCAAGGGGCCTTTTTTAACTATGGCTACACCTTC. Its translation is CASSQGAFFNYGYTF.

This rearrangement joins TRBV5-1 to TRBJ1-5; D is undetermined. CDR1 SGHRS and CDR2 YFSETQ come from the germline V gene. CDR3 length: 14 residues. V was clipped by 0 bases and J by 3 bases, with 7 bases between them. Here the CDR3 reads CASSLDSLNQPQHF. DNA for the CDR3: TGCGCCAGCAGCTTGGACAGTCTCAATCAGCCCCAGCATTTT.

The rearrangement joins TRBV4-1 to TRBJ1-2; TRBD1 aligns across 8 bases. The ends lost 0 bases at V and 7 bases at J; junction bases unmatched: 10. From germline, CDR1 is MGHRA and CDR2 YSYEKL. CDR3 size: 16 residues. The CDR3 sequence: CASSQDPGQGISGYTF. Here the CDR3 DNA reads TGCGCCAGCAGCCAAGATCCCGGACAGGGCATATCTGGCTACACCTTC.

The rearrangement links TRBV7-8 to TRBJ1-3; 8 bases line up with TRBD1. This CDR3 has 16 amino acids. J lost 2 bases, V lost 5 bases, and 8 bases had no gene match. CDR1 and CDR2 from the germline V gene are SGHVS and FQNEAQ. The CDR3 protein is CASSPYATGAGNTIYF. CDR3 in DNA: TGTGCCAGCAGCCCATACGCGACAGGGGCTGGAAACACCATATATTTT.

This clone was observed a single time. The rearrangement uses TRBV24-1 and TRBJ2-3; D not certain. V was cut by 5 bases and J by 3 bases, with 8 bases left in between. The length of the CDR3 is 13 residues. Germline loops: CDR1 KGHDR, CDR2 SFDVKD. Here the CDR3 reads CATSASVTDTQYF. CDR3 in DNA: TGTGCCACCAGTGCCTCAGTAACAGATACGCAGTATTTT.

The chain links TRBV11-3 to TRBJ2-1, with TRBD2 matching over 11 bases. The CDR3 sequence is 16 residues long. Per the germline V gene, CDR1 is SGHNT and CDR2 is YENEEA. V lost 4 bases, J lost 0 bases, and 2 bases stayed unmatched. The CDR3 DNA reads as TGTGCCAGCAGCTCAACTAGCGGGAGCTCCTACAATGAGCAGTTCTTC. Protein sequence: CASSSTSGSSYNEQFF.

This chain joins TRBV7-3 and TRBJ1-1; 10 nucleotides agree with TRBD1. This CDR3 has 14 amino acids. Germline trimming cut 2 bases from V and 11 bases from J; bases unmatched to any gene: 8. Looked up from germline, CDR1 is SGHTA and CDR2 is FQGTGA. The CDR3 loop reads CASSLDAGQGRAFF. CDR3 coding DNA: TGTGCCAGCAGCTTAGACGCGGGACAGGGGCGCGCTTTCTTT.

This rearrangement joins TRBV4-3 to TRBJ1-4; 7 nucleotides agree with TRBD1. Losses at the gene ends were 4 bases for V and 4 bases for J; bases not matched to a gene: 3. Germline CDR1 reads LGHNA; CDR2 reads YSLEER. The CDR3 runs to 14 residues. CDR3 protein: CASSLDRSNEKLFF. Written as DNA, the CDR3 is TGCGCCAGCAGCCTGGACAGGAGTAATGAAAAACTGTTTTTT.

The chain has TRBV12-3 or TRBV12-4 and TRBJ1-2; 7 bases align to TRBD1. V dropped 7 bases and J dropped 5; count of bases not matched to a gene: 4. The CDR3 extends over 12 amino acids. Here the CDR3 DNA reads TGTGCCAGCACCAGACAGGGATATGGCTACACCTTC. Its protein is CASTRQGYGYTF.

The chain links TRBV4-2 to TRBJ2-1; 8 bases line up with TRBD1. V lost 1 base and J lost 1; bases outside the gene matches: 15. The germline V gene encodes CDR1 LGHNA and CDR2 YNFKEQ. This CDR3 region has 20 residues. The CDR3 sequence is CASSQVPGQETSWSYNEQFF. Here the CDR3 DNA reads TGTGCCAGCAGCCAAGTCCCGGGACAGGAAACTAGCTGGTCCTACAATGAGCAGTTCTTC.

The J gene is TRBJ1-2, the V gene TRBV5-3; 8 nucleotides align to TRBD1. TRBV5-3 is an open reading frame whose function is uncertain. The length of the CDR3 is 14 residues. After removal of 2 bases from V and 8 bases from J, the junction contained 8 bases not matched to a gene. CDR3 protein: CARSLPGQERGYTF. For the CDR3, the DNA is TGTGCCAGAAGCTTACCGGGACAGGAGAGGGGCTACACCTTC.